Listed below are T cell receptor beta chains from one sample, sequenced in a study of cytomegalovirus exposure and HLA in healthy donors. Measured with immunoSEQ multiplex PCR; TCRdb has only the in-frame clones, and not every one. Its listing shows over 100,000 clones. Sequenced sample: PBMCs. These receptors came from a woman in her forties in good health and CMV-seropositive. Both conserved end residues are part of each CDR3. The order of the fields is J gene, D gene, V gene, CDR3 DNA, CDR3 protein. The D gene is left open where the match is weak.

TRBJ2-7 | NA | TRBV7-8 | TGTGCCAGCAGCTTTCACAACTACGAGCAGTACTTC | CASSFHNYEQYF
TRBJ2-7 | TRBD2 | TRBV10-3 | TGTGCCATCAGTGAGTCGACTAGCGGGGCCTCTTTCTCCTACGAGCAGTACTTC | CAISESTSGASFSYEQYF
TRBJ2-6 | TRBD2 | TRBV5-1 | TGCGCCAGCAGCCTAGTTAGCGGGAGCCTTGGGAGCCCTGGGGCCAACGTCCTGACTTTC | CASSLVSGSLGSPGANVLTF
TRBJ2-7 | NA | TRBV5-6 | TGTGCCAGCAGCGGAAGTCCCGGGATCTACGAGCAGTACTTC | CASSGSPGIYEQYF
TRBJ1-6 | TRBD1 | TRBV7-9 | TGTGCCAGCAGCTTAACCGGGACAGAGACGTCACCCCTCCACTTT | CASSLTGTETSPLHF
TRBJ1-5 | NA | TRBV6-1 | TGTGCCACCCCCGGCCCCAGGTTAAATCAGCCCCAGCATTTT | CATPGPRLNQPQHF
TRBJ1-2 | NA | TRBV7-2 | TGTGCCAGCATCCCAGAGGAATACGCTAACTATGGCTACACCTTC | CASIPEEYANYGYTF
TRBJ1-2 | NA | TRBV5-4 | TGTGCCAGCAGCACGACTGTTCAGACAGCCAACTATGGCTACACCTTC | CASSTTVQTANYGYTF
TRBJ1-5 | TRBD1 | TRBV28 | TGTGCCAGCAGTTCCCTCCGTCGGGACAGGGATCAGCCCCAGCATTTT | CASSSLRRDRDQPQHF
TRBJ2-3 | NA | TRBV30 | TGTGCCTGGAGTCAACAGGGTACAGATACGCAGTATTTT | CAWSQQGTDTQYF
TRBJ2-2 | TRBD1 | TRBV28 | TGTGCCAGCAGTGCCAGGACAGGGTTTTTGGTCACCGGGGAGCTGTTTTTT | CASSARTGFLVTGELFF
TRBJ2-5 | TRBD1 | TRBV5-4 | TGTGCCAGCAGCGACGGGACAGAAGAGACCCAGTACTTC | CASSDGTEETQYF
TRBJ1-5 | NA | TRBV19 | TGTGCCAGTAGTATAACGGGGGTTGAGAATCAGCCCCAGCATTTT | CASSITGVENQPQHF
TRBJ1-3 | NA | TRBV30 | TGTGCCTGGAGTGTACAGGTCAGAACTTCTGGAAACACCATATATTTT | CAWSVQVRTSGNTIYF
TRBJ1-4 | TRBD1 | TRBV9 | TGTGCCAGCAGCGCTTCAGGGGGCGCGGATGAAAAACTGTTTTTT | CASSASGGADEKLFF
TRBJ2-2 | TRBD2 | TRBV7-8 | TGTGCCAGCAGCTTAGCAGGACTAGCCCTCGGGGAGCTGTTTTTT | CASSLAGLALGELFF
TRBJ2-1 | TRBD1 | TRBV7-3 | TGTGCCAGCAGCCTAACGGATTTCGACAGGGACCAGTTCTTC | CASSLTDFDRDQFF
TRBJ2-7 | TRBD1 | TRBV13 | TGTGCCAGCAGCTCCGGGACAGGGAAGTGGGAGCAGTACTTC | CASSSGTGKWEQYF
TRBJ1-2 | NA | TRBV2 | TGTGCCAGCAGTGAAAATACAGGCCCGGGCTACACCTTC | CASSENTGPGYTF
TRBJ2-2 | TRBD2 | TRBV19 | TGTGCCAGTTCTAGCGGAGGAAACACCGGGGAGCTGTTTTTT | CASSSGGNTGELFF
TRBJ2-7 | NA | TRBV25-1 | TGTGCCAGCAGTGGTCTATACGAGCAGTACTTC | CASSGLYEQYF
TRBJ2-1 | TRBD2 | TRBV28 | TGTGCCAGCAGTTTAGGGCTAGCGGGAGTAGACAATGAGCAGTTCTTC | CASSLGLAGVDNEQFF
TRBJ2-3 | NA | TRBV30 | TGTGCCTGGAGTGCGACGACTTACACAGATACGCAGTATTTT | CAWSATTYTDTQYF
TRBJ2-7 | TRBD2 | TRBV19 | TGTGCCAGTAGTATCTCAATTGAGGTAGCGGGATCCTACGAGCAGTACTTC | CASSISIEVAGSYEQYF
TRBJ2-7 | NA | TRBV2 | TGTGCCAGCAAGCCCGGGGGTTACGAGCAGTACTTC | CASKPGGYEQYF
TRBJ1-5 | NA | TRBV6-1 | TGTGCCAGCAGTGAAGACTTGGAGAATCAGCCCCAGCATTTT | CASSEDLENQPQHF
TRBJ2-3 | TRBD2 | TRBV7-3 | TGTGCCAGCAGCCAACCGGGGGGGGGAGAGAGGGGAGATACGCAGTATTTT | CASSQPGGGERGDTQYF
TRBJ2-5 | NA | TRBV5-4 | TGTGCCAGCAGCTTGGTGGGGATGCCGGGACAAGAGACCCAGTACTTC | CASSLVGMPGQETQYF
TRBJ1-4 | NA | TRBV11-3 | TGTGCCAGCAGTCGAGGAACCGGCAGGGTGTCTGAAAAACTGTTTTTT | CASSRGTGRVSEKLFF
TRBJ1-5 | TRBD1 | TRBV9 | TGTGCCAGCAGCCCGGGACAGTATAGCAATCAGCCCCAGCATTTT | CASSPGQYSNQPQHF
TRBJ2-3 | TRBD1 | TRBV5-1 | TGCGCCAGCAGCGAACCGGGACAGTCGGATACGCAGTATTTT | CASSEPGQSDTQYF
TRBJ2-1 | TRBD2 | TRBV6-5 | TGTGCCAGCAGTTACTTAGCGGGACCCGAGAGCAATGAGCAGTTCTTC | CASSYLAGPESNEQFF
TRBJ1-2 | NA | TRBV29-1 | TGCAGCGTTGGTGGAGGGGTAGACTATGGCTACACCTTC | CSVGGGVDYGYTF
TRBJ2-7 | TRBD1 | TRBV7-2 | TGTGCCAGCAGCCCCCGGGACAGGGTGGGGGAGCAGTACTTC | CASSPRDRVGEQYF
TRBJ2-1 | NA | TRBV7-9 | TGTGCCAGCAGCTTAGGACGGGGAGATTACAATGAGCAGTTCTTC | CASSLGRGDYNEQFF
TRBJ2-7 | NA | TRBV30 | TGTGCCTGGCTGAGCTCCTACGAGCAGTACTTC | CAWLSSYEQYF
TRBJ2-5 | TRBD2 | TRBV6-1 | TGTGCCAGCAGTCGGACTAGCGGGGCCCAAGAGACCCAGTACTTC | CASSRTSGAQETQYF
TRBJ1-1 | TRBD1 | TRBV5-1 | TGCGCCAGCAGACCGGGACAGGGCCCGAGGAACACTGAAGCTTTCTTT | CASRPGQGPRNTEAFF
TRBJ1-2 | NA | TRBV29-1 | TGCAGCGTTGAAAACGGGAAGACTAGTGGCTACACCTTC | CSVENGKTSGYTF
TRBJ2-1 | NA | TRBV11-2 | TGTGCCAGCAGCTTAGACAGGGGATCCTACAATGAGCAGTTCTTC | CASSLDRGSYNEQFF
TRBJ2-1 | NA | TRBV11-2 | TGTGCCAGCAGCTTAGACCCAGGATATGAGCAGTTCTTC | CASSLDPGYEQFF
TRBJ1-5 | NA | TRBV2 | TGTGCCAGCAGTGTGGGCAGGGGACACAATCAGCCCCAGCATTTT | CASSVGRGHNQPQHF
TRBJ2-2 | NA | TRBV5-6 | TGTGCCAGCAGTTCGGTCGACAGGTTCGGGGAGCTGTTTTTT | CASSSVDRFGELFF
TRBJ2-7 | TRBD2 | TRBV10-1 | TGCGCCAGCAGTCCTATTTTGGGAGCGGGAGGCTCCTACGAGCAGTACTTC | CASSPILGAGGSYEQYF
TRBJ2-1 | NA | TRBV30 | TGTGCCTGGAGTAGGGAGATCAACAATGAGCAGTTCTTC | CAWSREINNEQFF
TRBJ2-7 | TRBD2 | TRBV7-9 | TGTGCCAGCAGCCCCGGAGGACTAGCGGGAGGCGAGCAGTACTTC | CASSPGGLAGGEQYF
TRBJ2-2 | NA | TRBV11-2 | TGTGCCAGCAGCTTAGCCCTAGGGGACACCGGGGAGCTGTTTTTT | CASSLALGDTGELFF
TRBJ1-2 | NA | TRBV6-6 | TGTGCCAGCAGTTTCGACTATGGCTACACCTTC | CASSFDYGYTF
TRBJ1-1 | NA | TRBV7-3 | TGTGCCAGCAGCGCCCGCGGGGGGCGCGAGGATGAAGCTTTCTTT | CASSARGGREDEAFF
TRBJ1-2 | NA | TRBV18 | TGTGCCAGCTCACCGAGTCACGGACACCCGATGGGGGGCTACACCTTC | CASSPSHGHPMGGYTF
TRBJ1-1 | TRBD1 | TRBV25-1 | TGTGCCAGCAGTGAGGCAGGGGGTGACACTGAAGCTTTCTTT | CASSEAGGDTEAFF
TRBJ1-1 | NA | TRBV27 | TGTGCCAGCAGTCGTTTCGCTAATACTGAAGCTTTCTTT | CASSRFANTEAFF
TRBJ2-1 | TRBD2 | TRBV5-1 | TGCGCCAGCAGCCGAGGGACTAGCGGGACTTCCTACAATGAGCAGTTCTTC | CASSRGTSGTSYNEQFF
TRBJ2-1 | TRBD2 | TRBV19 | TGTGCCAGTAGCCTGACTAGCGGGAGCTCCTACAATGAGCAGTTCTTC | CASSLTSGSSYNEQFF
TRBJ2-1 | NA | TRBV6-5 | TGTGCCAGCAGTAGGGACTTCAATGAGCAGTTCTTC | CASSRDFNEQFF
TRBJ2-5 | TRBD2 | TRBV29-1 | TGCAGCGTTACCTCGGGAGGGGCGCAAGAGACCCAGTACTTC | CSVTSGGAQETQYF